The T cell receptor (beta chain) under discussion was sequenced for a study of blood T cells in healthy people across ages (dated by TCRdb to 2014 to 2015). The study in broad terms: In model experiments, template switching captured roughly one uniquely barcoded TCR beta cDNA molecule for every two T cells. The study measured age-related changes in TCR beta repertoire diversity using deep sequencing normalized with unique cDNA molecular identifiers. Four age groups were formed from the donors: young (average about 15 years), middle-aged (around 40), aged (62) and long-lived (more than 75). To avoid experimental bias, donors of different ages were spread randomly across the sequencing lanes. Using the same blood draw, the study looked at two additional independent replicas of 1 million unique cDNA reads for two donors, one aged 18 to 30 and the other aged 80 or older. Points the paper makes about the study in general: Donor CMV infection status was unknown, potentially confounding age-related changes in expanded clonotypes. Bulk unsorted PBMC profiling prevented conclusive comparison of naive and antigen-experienced compartments. Estimates of total diversity from one million sequenced T cells were regarded as lower bounds and underestimates. Observed TCR beta diversity correlated strongly with the percentage of naive T cells measured by flow cytometry. Observed TCR beta diversity per million T cells fell roughly linearly with age, and a significant reduction was already apparent by age approximately 41. The long-lived group showed more naive CD4+ T cells, fewer expanded clones and increased TCR diversity than the aged group, suggesting age selection.

CDR1 and CDR2 are read off the germline V gene as SGHRS and YFSETQ. Taken from cysteine to phenylalanine, the CDR3 has 14 residues. The retained sequence is limited to the CDR3, 42 bases, with the frame set at the first base. Trimming takes 0 bases from V and 1 base from J, and the germline ends sit 6 bases apart. The roughly 39 donors, aged roughly 6 to 95 years, were systemically healthy Caucasian individuals from Russia. Each donor gave ten milliliters of peripheral blood, drawn into EDTA-treated Vacutainer tubes. Ficoll-Paque density-gradient centrifugation was used to isolate PBMCs, with at least 7 million per sample. Trizol reagent was used to extract total RNA from the PBMCs, yielding at least 6 micrograms per sample. The percentages of naive CD45RAhigh/CD27high T cells were determined by flow cytometry on a PBMC aliquot from every donor. The library was built by means of 5' RACE. Instrument used: Illumina HiSeq 2500. A second PCR of about 6 to 11 cycles was performed with a sample-barcoded 5' primer and a J-beta primer mix. A template-switch 5' adaptor carrying 12 random nucleotides introduced a unique molecular identifier onto each TCR beta cDNA molecule. Each sample yielded at least 3 million CDR3-containing paired-end reads. First-strand cDNA synthesis was performed from all RNA using the Mint cDNA synthesis kit, with priming by a TRBC-specific oligonucleotide. Following uracil-DNA glycosylase treatment, all cDNA underwent a first 18-cycle PCR with the universal primers M1SS and BC2_uni_R. The published analysis was carried out like this. Normalization of each sample was performed by random selection of 1 million high-quality reads, each carrying a distinct molecular identifier. Instead of being binned into consensus sequences, reads that shared molecular identifiers were thrown out. MiTCR, run with a Q25 quality threshold and the strictest error-elimination algorithm, handled CDR3 identification, clonotype clustering and error correction. A nonparametric unseen species model with Euler transformation was used to estimate a lower bound on total TCR beta diversity. TCRdb reran the public reads through fastp at Q25 and MiXCR, keeping productive beta chains. CDR3 protein duplicates are merged, each entry listing the most common genes and DNA. Here the V and J calls rest on TCRdb's processing, not on the authors' analysis. The sample yields some 1 million distinct CDR3 sequences; less than 50% were counted once. Together, the top ten hold approximately 20% of the sample.

To note about this clonotype: The specificity of this receptor is unknown. No much larger clone exists at a distance of one base, and base qualities are not known.

The chain employs TRBV5-1 and TRBJ2-3; 5 matching bases give a weak D call of TRBD1. The source material was blood. This clonotype originated in a woman aged 55-70 years in good health. CDR3 sequence: CASSLVTGTDTQYF. The DNA is as follows: TGCGCCAGCAGCTTGGTGACAGGCACAGATACGCAGTATTTT.